This passage covers 20 T cell receptor beta chains from one sample sequenced in a study of graft-versus-host responses after intestinal transplantation. Responders labeled with CFSE (around 200,000) were plated with around 200,000 irradiated, violet-dye-labeled stimulators. Using immunoSEQ multiplex PCR, the repertoire was profiled, and TCRdb retains in-frame clones only, with some absent. The sample consists of under 7,500 clones, around 35% of them appearing once. The sample in question was alloreactive CD8+ T cells from a mixed lymphocyte reaction culture, obtained before transplantation. Indicated subset: CFSE-low proliferating T cells sorted from approximately six-day pre-transplant mixed lymphocyte reaction (GvH or HvG direction). These receptors originate from a human patient who was an organ donor for intestinal transplantation.

The J gene is TRBJ1-6, the V gene TRBV2; TRBD1 is a possible D gene (5 bases). Germline V gene data show CDR1 as SNHLY and CDR2 as FYNNEI. The CDR3 is made up of 14 amino acids. V was shortened by 4 bases and J by 7 bases, with 11 bases between the two germline ends. CDR3 loop: CASSGVAGNSPLHF. The CDR3 nucleotides are TGTGCCAGCAGTGGGGTGGCAGGGAATTCACCCCTCCACTTT.

This clone is medium-sized in the sample. The chain links TRBV11-2 to TRBJ1-2; maybe TRBD1 (5 bases). CDR3 length: 13 amino acids. Between the trimmed V and J ends, which lost 5 bases and 4 bases, there was a span of 11 bases. The germline V gene has CDR1 SGHAT and CDR2 FQNNGV. The CDR3 loop reads CASSGSRVYGYTF. The CDR3 DNA follows: TGTGCCAGCAGCGGCTCCAGGGTCTATGGCTACACCTTC.

The table lists this clone with a few counts. J is TRBJ1-1 and V is TRBV27; D unclear. Germline V gene sequence: CDR1 MNHEY, CDR2 SMNVEV (reference sequence). V was shortened by 6 bases and J by 4 bases, with 18 bases between the two germline ends. The CDR3 covers 15 residues. The CDR3 region is CASRPVGIRGTEAFF. CDR3 sequence (DNA): TGTGCCAGCAGACCCGTAGGAATACGCGGCACTGAAGCTTTCTTT.

The V call is TRBV6-6, the J call TRBJ2-7, with D tentatively TRBD2 (6 bases). The CDR3 spans 16 residues. The germline CDR1 and CDR2 sequences are MNHNY and SVGAGI (reference sequence). Trimming took 0 bases from V and 4 from J, leaving 16 bases between them. The CDR3 nucleotides read TGTGCCAGCAGTTACTCGACGGGGGAGAGTCCGTACGAGCAGTACTTC. Amino acids: CASSYSTGESPYEQYF.

There are a few counts of this clone. The rearrangement links TRBV11-3 to TRBJ2-7; possible D gene TRBD1, 6 bases. There are 12 residues in the CDR3. Germline V lookup: CDR1 SGHNT, CDR2 YENEEA. V was trimmed by 3 bases and J by 5 bases, leaving 8 bases between them. CDR3 sequence reads: CASSFRGHEQYF. The DNA for the CDR3 is TGTGCCAGCAGCTTCAGGGGTCACGAGCAGTACTTC.

DNA for the CDR3: TGTGCCAGCAGTTTAACCGGGACAGGGATCAATGAGCAGTTCTTC. This codes for CASSLTGTGINEQFF. The chain uses TRBV6-5 and TRBJ2-1, with 9 bases lining up with TRBD1. CDR3 length: 15 amino acids. V lost 4 bases to trimming and J lost 6 bases; unmatched junction nucleotides: 7. Germline CDR1 MNHEY, CDR2 SVGAGI.

The chain joins TRBV18 to TRBJ2-7; D remains unclear. This CDR3 has 12 amino acids. Germline CDR1 reads KGHSH; CDR2 reads LQKENI. Trimming cost V 4 bases and J 4 bases, with 8 bases left between them. In DNA form, the CDR3 reads TGTGCCAGCTCACTTCGGGTTTACGAGCAGTACTTC. It translates to CASSLRVYEQYF.

CDR3 residues: CASSIERDRGCNQPQHF. CDR3 nucleotides: TGTGCCAGTAGTATAGAAAGAGACAGGGGTTGCAATCAGCCCCAGCATTTT. The genes are TRBV19 and TRBJ1-5; TRBD1 agrees at 8 bases. The germline V gene has CDR1 LNHDA and CDR2 SQIVND (reference sequence). The CDR3 loop spans 17 amino acids. The V segment lost 0 bases and the J segment 2 bases; nucleotides outside the gene matches: 6. Filled out from reference TRBV19 and TRBJ1-5, the complete variable domain reads DGGITQSPKYLFRKEGQNVTLSCEQNLNHDAMYWYRQDPGQGLRLIYYSQIVNDFQKGDIAEGYSVSREKKESFPLTVTSAQKNPTAFYLCASSIERDRGCNQPQHFGDGTRLSIL.

This clone is medium-sized. V gene TRBV15 combines with J gene TRBJ1-5; 7 nucleotides agree with TRBD1. V gave up 0 bases and J gave up 0 bases; unmatched junction bases: 5. Germline V gives CDR1 LNHNV, CDR2 YYDKDF (reference sequence). This CDR3 has 17 amino acids. Written as DNA, the CDR3 is TGTGCCACCAGCAGAGATCTCAGGGGGGATAGCAATCAGCCCCAGCATTTT. Translated, it gives CATSRDLRGDSNQPQHF.

This clone was detected only once. V usage is TRBV4-1 and J usage is TRBJ2-4; possibly TRBD1 for D (6 bases). Germline CDR1 reads MGHRA; CDR2 reads YSYEKL. V was trimmed by 4 bases and J by 8 bases, leaving 18 bases between them. The CDR3 runs 15 residues. In nucleotides, the CDR3 is TGCGCCAGCAGCCTAGCTCTACAGGGTCTGGACATTCAGTACTTC. Its translation is CASSLALQGLDIQYF.

This clone showed up just a few times. V is TRBV19 and J is TRBJ2-1; TRBD2 matches at 11 bases. Looked up from germline, CDR1 is LNHDA and CDR2 is SQIVND (reference sequence). Trimming removed 9 bases from V and 9 bases from J; junction bases left unmatched: 10. This CDR3 contains 14 residues. The DNA of the CDR3 is TGTGCCAGCACTCTAACTAGCGGGGGAATTGAGCAGTTCTTC. As protein: CASTLTSGGIEQFF. The variable domain in full, completed from reference TRBV19 and TRBJ2-1, reads DGGITQSPKYLFRKEGQNVTLSCEQNLNHDAMYWYRQDPGQGLRLIYYSQIVNDFQKGDIAEGYSVSREKKESFPLTVTSAQKNPTAFYLCASTLTSGGIEQFFGPGTRLTVL.

The J gene is TRBJ2-7, the V gene TRBV2; 9 bases are shared with TRBD1. Per the germline V gene, CDR1 is SNHLY and CDR2 is FYNNEI. This CDR3 contains 18 residues. J was trimmed by 6 bases and V by 2 bases; bases with no gene match: 17. The CDR3 nucleotides are TGTGCCAGCAGTGAATTTTCACTTTTCGGGACAGGGATCGTCGAGCAGTACTTC. This translates into CASSEFSLFGTGIVEQYF.

The chain links TRBV4-2 to TRBJ2-1; 7 nucleotides align to TRBD2. Trimming took 0 bases from V and 0 from J; bases not matched to a gene: 8. The CDR3 is made up of 18 amino acids. The germline V gene encodes CDR1 LGHNA and CDR2 YNFKEQ. CDR3 in amino acids: CASSQDQGGRPSYNEQFF. The CDR3, as DNA: TGTGCCAGCAGCCAAGATCAGGGCGGGAGACCCTCCTACAATGAGCAGTTCTTC.

The genes are TRBV18 and TRBJ1-6, with 11 bases matching TRBD1. Germline CDR1 KGHSH, CDR2 LQKENI. The V segment lost 3 bases and the J segment 11 bases; nucleotides outside the gene matches: 0. This CDR3 contains 13 residues. The CDR3 DNA is TGTGCCAGCTCACCGGGACAGGGGGCACCCCTCCACTTT. Protein: CASSPGQGAPLHF.

This chain joins TRBV7-6 and TRBJ2-1; 11 nucleotides agree with TRBD2. This CDR3 comprises 17 residues. The germline V gene has CDR1 SGHVS and CDR2 FNYEAQ. The V and J ends lost 1 base and 4 bases, in that order; junction bases with no gene match: 6. The CDR3 is CASSLGGTSGDYNEQFF. For the CDR3, the DNA is TGTGCCAGCAGCTTAGGAGGGACTAGCGGCGATTACAATGAGCAGTTCTTC.

V usage is TRBV9 and J usage is TRBJ2-7; TRBD2 matches 9 bases. This CDR3 contains 16 residues. CDR1 SGDLS and CDR2 YYNGEE come from the germline V gene. V was pared by 4 bases and J by 6 bases, with 14 bases of the junction left unmatched. For the CDR3, the DNA is TGTGCCAGCAGCCCATTTGTGGGGACTAGCTACGGCGAGCAGTACTTC. Translation: CASSPFVGTSYGEQYF. Variable domain in full (rest from reference TRBV9 and TRBJ2-7): DSGVTQTPKHLITATGQRVTLRCSPRSGDLSVYWYQQSLDQGLQFLIQYYNGEERAKGNILERFSAQQFPDLHSELNLSSLELGDSALYFCASSPFVGTSYGEQYFGPGTRLTVT.

This clone was seen a handful of times. The chain employs TRBV10-3 and TRBJ2-3; possibly TRBD2 for D (6 bases). Trimming removed 7 bases from V and 4 bases from J, with 15 bases in between. The CDR3 consists of 14 residues. Germline assignment: CDR1 ENHRY and CDR2 SYGVKD. CDR3: CAITSSVAADTQYF. The CDR3 nucleotides are TGTGCCATCACTTCCTCGGTAGCGGCAGATACGCAGTATTTT.

The gene calls are TRBV6-5 and TRBJ1-4; 9 positions match TRBD1. The junction had 6 bases not matched to a gene; V was cut back by 2 bases and J by 11 bases. CDR1 and CDR2 from the germline V gene are MNHEY and SVGAGI. The CDR3 totals 14 residues. In DNA form, the CDR3 reads TGTGCCAGCAGTTACATCGGGACAGGGTGGAAACTGTTTTTT. Its protein product is CASSYIGTGWKLFF.

A few counts support this clone. The CDR3 nucleotides read TGCAGCGTTGGTCGAGCGGGGGGCCCTCCTACACAGTATTTT. Translated, it gives CSVGRAGGPPTQYF. V and J are TRBV29-1 and TRBJ2-3; 9 bases are shared with TRBD2. V gave up 4 bases and J gave up 12 bases; unmatched junction bases: 14. CDR1 is SQVTM, CDR2 ANQGSEA, per germline. This CDR3 comprises 14 residues.

This chain joins TRBV6-5 and TRBJ1-2, with 9 bases that match TRBD1. The germline gives CDR1 MNHEY, CDR2 SVGAGI. The CDR3 sequence is 14 residues long. V shed 5 bases and J 6 bases; nucleotides not matched to a gene: 7. CDR3 bases: TGTGCCAGCAGTCACAGGGGGCTTACGGATGGCTACACCTTC. Its translation is CASSHRGLTDGYTF.